This is a list of T cell receptor beta chains from one sample in a study of T cell changes during pregnancy in multiple sclerosis. Sequenced by immunoSEQ multiplex PCR; TCRdb stores in-frame clones only, minus some. The table lists some 94,000 clones, 92% of them singletons. The starting material was peripheral blood, obtained in the first trimester of pregnancy. These receptor sequences come from a female donor with multiple sclerosis, enrolled in a pregnancy study. The CDR3 runs from the conserved cysteine through the conserved F or W. The order of the fields is V gene, clone size, J gene, D gene, CDR3 DNA, CDR3 protein. A D gene is named only where the DNA matches it firmly. The size entry is marked missing in some rows and otherwise reads once, few, many or a size class.

v_call: TRBV30; clone_size: -; j_call: TRBJ2-7; d_call: TRBD2; cdr3_nt: TGTGCCTGGAGAAGGGCTAGCGGATCCTACGAGCAGTACTTC; cdr3_aa: CAWRRASGSYEQYF
v_call: TRBV2; clone_size: -; j_call: TRBJ2-7; d_call: TRBD1; cdr3_nt: TGTGCCAGCATCGGGACAGGGGAAGGAGTCTACGAGCAGTACTTC; cdr3_aa: CASIGTGEGVYEQYF
v_call: TRBV5-1; clone_size: -; j_call: TRBJ1-5; d_call: TRBD1; cdr3_nt: TGCGCCAGCAGCACCGGGACAGGGGGGAATCAGCCCCAGCATTTT; cdr3_aa: CASSTGTGGNQPQHF
v_call: TRBV28; clone_size: -; j_call: TRBJ1-5; d_call: -; cdr3_nt: TGTGCCAGCGGGGCCTTAAGCAATCAGCCCCAGCATTTT; cdr3_aa: CASGALSNQPQHF
v_call: TRBV4-1; clone_size: -; j_call: TRBJ1-1; d_call: -; cdr3_nt: TGCGCCAGCAGCCAAGTCTCCGTTAAAGCTTCTTTCTTT; cdr3_aa: CASSQVSVKASFF
v_call: TRBV27; clone_size: -; j_call: TRBJ2-7; d_call: TRBD2; cdr3_nt: TGTGCCAGCGGGTTCGCGGGACTAGCGGGAGCCTACGAGCAGTACTTC; cdr3_aa: CASGFAGLAGAYEQYF
v_call: TRBV7-2; clone_size: -; j_call: TRBJ2-5; d_call: TRBD2; cdr3_nt: TGTGCCAGCAGCTTAGGACTAGCGGGAGTATTCCCCCAGTACTTC; cdr3_aa: CASSLGLAGVFPQYF
v_call: TRBV5-1; clone_size: once; j_call: TRBJ1-4; d_call: -; cdr3_nt: TGCGCCAGCAGCTTGGACAGGCGAGTTGAAAAACTGTTTTTT; cdr3_aa: CASSLDRRVEKLFF
v_call: TRBV28; clone_size: -; j_call: TRBJ2-7; d_call: TRBD2; cdr3_nt: TGTGCCAGCAGGACCCCCTCCCCAGGCGGAGAACTAGCGGGAGGGCCCCAGCAGTACTTC; cdr3_aa: CASRTPSPGGELAGGPQQYF
v_call: TRBV4-1; clone_size: -; j_call: TRBJ2-7; d_call: TRBD1; cdr3_nt: TGCGCCAGCAGCCAAAAGACAGGGGACGAGCAGTACTTC; cdr3_aa: CASSQKTGDEQYF
v_call: TRBV4-2; clone_size: few; j_call: TRBJ2-7; d_call: -; cdr3_nt: TGTGCCAGCAGCCAAATCTCAGCGGATTCCTACGAGCAGTACTTC; cdr3_aa: CASSQISADSYEQYF
v_call: TRBV7-3; clone_size: -; j_call: TRBJ2-1; d_call: TRBD2; cdr3_nt: TGTGCCAGCAGTTACGGGGAGGGAGGGGACAATGAGCAGTTCTTC; cdr3_aa: CASSYGEGGDNEQFF
v_call: TRBV27; clone_size: -; j_call: TRBJ2-7; d_call: TRBD2; cdr3_nt: TGTGCCAGCAGTTTACTAGCGGGAGCCTACGAGCAGTACTTC; cdr3_aa: CASSLLAGAYEQYF
v_call: TRBV5-1; clone_size: -; j_call: TRBJ2-7; d_call: TRBD1; cdr3_nt: TGCGCCAGCAGCCACCCTGGACAGGGCACCTACGAGCAGTACTTC; cdr3_aa: CASSHPGQGTYEQYF
v_call: TRBV5-6; clone_size: -; j_call: TRBJ1-1; d_call: -; cdr3_nt: TGTGCCAGCAGCTTGGGACAGTCCCGATCTGAAGCTTTCTTT; cdr3_aa: CASSLGQSRSEAFF
v_call: TRBV7-2; clone_size: -; j_call: TRBJ1-2; d_call: TRBD1; cdr3_nt: TGTGCCAGCAGCACCGGGACAGCTTTCTATGGCTACACCTTC; cdr3_aa: CASSTGTAFYGYTF
v_call: TRBV10-3; clone_size: -; j_call: TRBJ2-5; d_call: -; cdr3_nt: TGTGCCACCAGCAAGGAGGCGGGGGAGACCCAGTACTTC; cdr3_aa: CATSKEAGETQYF
v_call: TRBV6-6; clone_size: -; j_call: TRBJ2-7; d_call: -; cdr3_nt: TGTGCCAGCACTCCCAGGGGACGCGAGTACTACGAGCAGTACTTC; cdr3_aa: CASTPRGREYYEQYF
v_call: TRBV6-6; clone_size: -; j_call: TRBJ2-7; d_call: TRBD2; cdr3_nt: TGTGCCAGCACGGCTAGCGGGAGAGGCGAGCAGTACTTC; cdr3_aa: CASTASGRGEQYF